The subject of this entry is one T cell receptor (beta chain). The sample comes from a study of patients and donors after allogeneic stem cell transplantation. The V segment lost 3 bases and the J segment 4 bases; nucleotides outside the gene matches: 9. Germline lookup yields CDR1 DFQATT and CDR2 SNEGSKA (reference sequence). CDR3 length: 15 amino acids. TCRdb re-called the RT-PCR reads through MiXCR, storing one row per CDR3 protein. This table has roughly 940,000 distinct CDR3 sequences, roughly 17% appearing once. V usage is TRBV20-1 and J usage is TRBJ1-2, with TRBD1 matching over 9 bases. The TCR was taken from a human donor who was either an allogeneic HSCT recipient or a stem cell or donor lymphocyte infusion donor (not recorded which). It is not recorded whose cells these are; they may come from a transplant donor. Sequenced input: blood, either unsorted or a sorted T cell fraction (not recorded which). CDR3 loop: CSASTDRGFGYGYTF. CDR3 DNA sequence: TGCAGTGCTAGTACGGACAGGGGTTTTGGCTATGGCTACACCTTC.